This T cell receptor beta chain derives from a study of CD8 T cells in ankylosing spondylitis. TCRdb analysed the 5' RACE reads with MiXCR anew, one entry per CDR3 protein. Altogether roughly 200,000 distinct CDR3 sequences are present, 10% to 15% being singletons, with the ten largest covering approximately 15%. The CDR3 has 13 amino acids. Germline CDR1 GTSNPN, CDR2 SVGIG (reference sequence). V was trimmed by 0 bases and J by 3 bases, leaving 8 bases between them. General study results and limits: In the blood and synovial fluid of reactive arthritis, some motif variants had been previously reported. Clones linked to disease were reported to show significant enrichment in matched ankylosing spondylitis synovial fluid.

Concerning this clonotype: The antigen is not known.

The chain combines TRBV30 with TRBJ1-1, with D perhaps matching TRBD1 (5 bases). This TCR came from a male donor with ankylosing spondylitis or in good health (not recorded which). The sample consisted of blood, either unsorted or a sorted T cell fraction (not recorded which). For the CDR3, the DNA is TGTGCCTGGAGTGTACAGGTTTACACTGAAGCTTTCTTT. Protein sequence: CAWSVQVYTEAFF. The whole variable domain, remainder taken from reference TRBV30 and TRBJ1-1, is SQTIHQWPATLVQPVGSPLSLECTVEGTSNPNLYWYRQAAGRGLQLLFYSVGIGQISSEVPQNLSASRPQDRQFILSSKKLLLSDSGFYLCAWSVQVYTEAFFGQGTRLTVV.